What follows are 27 T cell receptor beta chains derived from one specimen sequenced in a study of early T cells in non-severe SARS-CoV-2 infection. Via MiXCR, TCRdb re-called the 5' RACE reads, giving one row per CDR3 protein. This table has about 33,000 distinct CDR3 sequences, 4% to 5% appearing once. Specimen: whole blood. The receptor set was obtained from an adult who was a healthcare worker with PCR-confirmed SARS-CoV-2 infection or an uninfected control (not recorded which).

This clonotype was recorded at least ten times. The chain couples TRBV5-1 to TRBJ1-1, with D possibly matching TRBD1 (6 bases). Trimming shortened V by 2 bases and J by 1 base, and 12 bases separated the two germline ends. The germline V gene encodes CDR1 SGHRS and CDR2 YFSETQ. The CDR3 runs to 15 residues. CDR3 DNA: TGCGCCAGCAGCTTACTTGTAGGGGGGAACACTGAAGCTTTCTTT. Translated, it gives CASSLLVGGNTEAFF.

The chain combines TRBV11-2 with TRBJ2-7, with unresolved D. Deletions cut 0 bases from V and 2 bases from J, with 11 bases between. The CDR3 totals 15 residues. Germline loops: CDR1 SGHAT, CDR2 FQNNGV. CDR3 protein: CASSLDNRVTYEQYF. The CDR3 DNA reads TGTGCCAGCAGCTTAGATAACCGGGTTACCTACGAGCAGTACTTC.

This clonotype has ten or more counts. This chain uses TRBV18 with TRBJ1-1, with 7 nucleotides matching TRBD1. V dropped 5 bases and J dropped 4; count of bases not matched to a gene: 13. Germline lookup yields CDR1 KGHSH and CDR2 LQKENI. The CDR3 spans 16 residues. The DNA of the CDR3 is TGTGCCAGCTCAACAAGACAGGGAAAAACGTCCACTGAAGCTTTCTTT. It specifies CASSTRQGKTSTEAFF. Together with reference TRBV18 and TRBJ1-1, the CDR3 gives the full variable domain: NAGVMQNPRHLVRRRGQEARLRCSPMKGHSHVYWYRQLPEEGLKFMVYLQKENIIDESGMPKERFSAEFPKEGPSILRIQQVVRGDSAAYFCASSTRQGKTSTEAFFGQGTRLTVV.

The gene calls are TRBV29-1 and TRBJ1-5; 9 bases are a match to TRBD1. The CDR3 extends over 14 amino acids. V lost 6 bases, J lost 7 bases, and 10 bases stayed unmatched. Per germline, CDR1 SQVTM and CDR2 ANQGSEA. CDR3 in DNA: TGCAGCGTAAGGTTACAGGGGGCAGGGCAGCCCCAGCATTTT. Translation: CSVRLQGAGQPQHF.

This clonotype has at least ten counts. The V gene is TRBV7-8, the J gene TRBJ2-1, with 11 bases identical to TRBD2. Per germline, CDR1 SGHVS and CDR2 FQNEAQ. With V trimmed by 5 bases and J by 2 bases, 5 bases remained unmatched. The length of the CDR3 is 16 residues. CDR3 protein: CASSQVGLAAYNEQFF. The CDR3 nucleotides read TGTGCCAGCAGCCAGGTGGGACTAGCGGCCTACAATGAGCAGTTCTTC.

This clonotype was counted many times. The V call is TRBV4-2, the J call TRBJ1-5, with D maybe TRBD1 (5 bases). V lost 3 bases and J 4 bases, leaving 7 bases between the germline ends. Germline loops: CDR1 LGHNA, CDR2 YNFKEQ. The length of the CDR3 is 13 residues. The CDR3 region is CASSQDKNQPQHF. In DNA, the CDR3 is TGTGCCAGCAGCCAGGACAAGAATCAGCCCCAGCATTTT.

This clonotype was counted at least ten times. V is TRBV28 and J is TRBJ1-5, with TRBD1 identical over 7 bases. This CDR3 contains 15 residues. The germline V gene encodes CDR1 MDHEN and CDR2 SYDVKM. V was pared by 7 bases and J by 3 bases, with 9 bases of the junction left unmatched. CDR3 coding DNA: TGTGCCAGCAATACCCTCAGGGGGGCCAATCAGCCCCAGCATTTT. It codes for CASNTLRGANQPQHF.

This clonotype was seen at least ten times. This chain's CDR3 is CASSLTDTEAFF. The CDR3 region has the DNA TGTGCCAGCAGCTTGACGGACACTGAAGCTTTCTTT. The rearrangement links TRBV7-2 to TRBJ1-1; D uncertain. V lost 3 bases and J 3 bases, leaving 5 bases between the germline ends. The CDR3 covers 12 residues. CDR1 SGHTA and CDR2 FQGNSA come from the germline V gene. Together with reference TRBV7-2 and TRBJ1-1, the CDR3 gives the full variable domain: GAGVSQSPSNKVTEKGKDVELRCDPISGHTALYWYRQSLGQGLEFLIYFQGNSAPDKSGLPSDRFSAERTGGSVSTLTIQRTQQEDSAVYLCASSLTDTEAFFGQGTRLTVV.

At least ten counts were recorded for this clonotype. The J gene is TRBJ2-7, the V gene TRBV30; D gene unclear. The CDR3 contains 12 residues. CDR1 is GTSNPN and CDR2 is SVGIG in the germline V gene (reference sequence). V lost 5 bases and J lost 3, with 11 bases in between. The CDR3 sequence: CAWSSLNYEQYF. Written as DNA, the CDR3 is TGTGCCTGGTCGAGTCTTAACTACGAGCAGTACTTC.

This clonotype was observed at least ten times. The chain joins TRBV12-3 or TRBV12-4 to TRBJ1-1, with D tentatively TRBD1 (5 bases). Between the trimmed V and J ends, which lost 6 bases and 0 bases, there was a span of 20 bases. The CDR3 loop spans 17 amino acids. The CDR3 DNA reads as TGTGCCAGCAGCCCAGGGTCTTGGCTCCGCATGAACACTGAAGCTTTCTTT. Residues: CASSPGSWLRMNTEAFF.

The gene calls are TRBV18 and TRBJ1-2; D not resolved. Germline-derived CDR1 and CDR2 are KGHSH and LQKENI. Trimming removed 4 bases at V and 4 bases at J, with 13 bases between. The CDR3 spans 14 residues. CDR3 sequence reads: CASSQDLEGYGYTF. The CDR3 coding sequence is TGTGCCAGCTCACAGGACCTAGAAGGCTATGGCTACACCTTC.

This clonotype was detected a few times. The rearrangement links TRBV11-3 to TRBJ1-1; D call uncertain. The V gene lost 2 bases and the J gene lost 1 base, with 5 bases spanning the gap. This CDR3 comprises 13 residues. Germline lookup yields CDR1 SGHNT and CDR2 YENEEA. DNA for the CDR3: TGTGCCAGCAGCTTATTAACGAACACTGAAGCTTTCTTT. Amino acids: CASSLLTNTEAFF.

The chain has TRBV12-3 or TRBV12-4 and TRBJ2-7; TRBD1 matches 8 bases. With 5 bases clipped from V and 7 bases from J, the junction kept 7 bases outside the gene matches. The CDR3 loop spans 13 amino acids. The chain's CDR3 is CASSKTGVGEQYF. The CDR3 DNA reads TGTGCCAGCAGTAAGACAGGGGTTGGGGAGCAGTACTTC.

This clonotype was recorded at least ten times. The V and J genes are TRBV2 and TRBJ1-1; TRBD1 agrees at 8 bases. V lost 0 bases and J lost 1; bases outside the gene matches: 4. Germline loops: CDR1 SNHLY, CDR2 FYNNEI. This CDR3 has 16 amino acids. The CDR3 is CASSEAGGQGNTEAFF. CDR3 DNA: TGTGCCAGCAGTGAAGCGGGCGGACAGGGGAACACTGAAGCTTTCTTT.

This clonotype was seen at least ten times. The J gene is TRBJ2-3, the V gene TRBV15; D might be TRBD2 (7 bases). Germline V CDR1 and CDR2: LNHNV, YYDKDF (reference sequence). V lost 5 bases to trimming and J lost 3 bases, with 15 bases between them. The CDR3 extends over 15 amino acids. This chain's CDR3 is CATSPGEGETDTQYF. As DNA, the CDR3 is TGTGCCACCAGCCCCGGGGAGGGGGAAACAGATACGCAGTATTTT.

This clonotype was counted many times. The chain joins TRBV24-1 to TRBJ1-1; D is perhaps TRBD1 (6 bases). Trimming removed 4 bases at V and 4 bases at J, with 12 bases between. The CDR3 is 14 amino acids. Germline lookup yields CDR1 KGHDR and CDR2 SFDVKD. The CDR3 coding sequence is TGTGCCACCAGTGACCCAAGACAGGCCACTGAAGCTTTCTTT. Protein product: CATSDPRQATEAFF.

V usage is TRBV6-5 and J usage is TRBJ1-1, with D uncertain. Trimming took 0 bases from V and 3 from J, leaving 5 bases between them. The CDR3 spans 13 residues. CDR1 is MNHEY and CDR2 is SVGAGI in the germline V gene. The CDR3 is CASSYSDYTEAFF. DNA for the CDR3: TGTGCCAGCAGTTACTCAGATTACACTGAAGCTTTCTTT.

This clonotype was observed a handful of times. CDR3 loop: CASSSGVEQYF. As DNA, the CDR3 is TGTGCCAGCAGTTCCGGGGTCGAGCAGTACTTC. The chain joins TRBV12-3 or TRBV12-4 to TRBJ2-7, with a tentative D call TRBD2 (5 bases). The V end was cut by 4 bases, the J end by 6 bases, with 7 bases between. The CDR3 is 11 amino acids.

This clonotype was recorded many times. The chain employs TRBV5-4 and TRBJ2-3; 9 bases line up with TRBD2. The CDR3 contains 16 residues. V was pared by 2 bases and J by 2 bases, with 6 bases of the junction left unmatched. Germline assignment: CDR1 SGHNT and CDR2 YYREEE (reference sequence). The CDR3 loop reads CASSFRLAANTDTQYF. As DNA, the CDR3 is TGTGCCAGCAGCTTTAGACTAGCGGCGAACACAGATACGCAGTATTTT.

This clonotype was seen repeatedly, ten times or more. The chain employs TRBV7-6 and TRBJ2-3, with a tentative D call TRBD2 (7 bases). The V end was cut by 2 bases, the J end by 4 bases, with 13 bases between. The CDR3 spans 15 residues. Germline assignment: CDR1 SGHVS and CDR2 FNYEAQ. The CDR3 DNA follows: TGTGCCAGCAGCTTAAGGGGGGGCGTTTCAGATACGCAGTATTTT. This sequence encodes CASSLRGGVSDTQYF.

This clonotype has at least ten counts. CDR3 residues: CASSLNGGGNQPQHF. DNA for the CDR3: TGCGCCAGCAGCTTGAACGGGGGCGGCAATCAGCCCCAGCATTTT. The chain is built from TRBV5-1 and TRBJ1-5, with D possibly TRBD1 on 6 matching bases. This CDR3 is built from 15 residues. V was shortened by 1 base and J by 2 bases, with 10 bases between the two germline ends. Looked up from germline, CDR1 is SGHRS and CDR2 is YFSETQ.

This clonotype was recorded many times. CDR3 residues: CASSPLLAGANDNEQFF. The DNA of the CDR3 is TGTGCCAGCTCACCACTTCTAGCGGGGGCTAATGACAATGAGCAGTTCTTC. The gene calls are TRBV18 and TRBJ2-1; 10 nucleotides line up with TRBD2. J gave up 5 bases and V 1 base, and 8 bases lay outside the gene matches. In germline, CDR1 is KGHSH, CDR2 LQKENI. This CDR3 comprises 17 residues.

This clonotype was observed at least ten times. The V gene is TRBV7-2, the J gene TRBJ1-2; TRBD1 might be the D (6 bases). Germline V gene lookup returns CDR1 SGHTA and CDR2 FQGNSA. Trimming took 0 bases from V and 8 from J, leaving 7 bases between them. The CDR3 runs to 12 residues. CDR3 DNA: TGTGCCAGCAGCTTAGCGCAGGGGGGCTACACCTTC. Its translation: CASSLAQGGYTF. Looking up the rest from reference TRBV7-2 and TRBJ1-2 gives the full variable domain: GAGVSQSPSNKVTEKGKDVELRCDPISGHTALYWYRQSLGQGLEFLIYFQGNSAPDKSGLPSDRFSAERTGGSVSTLTIQRTQQEDSAVYLCASSLAQGGYTFGSGTRLTVV.

This clonotype was counted many times. V gene TRBV30 combines with J gene TRBJ2-2; tentative D call: TRBD1 (6 bases). The CDR3 contains 14 residues. Germline CDR1 reads GTSNPN; CDR2 reads SVGIG (reference sequence). Trimming removed 3 bases at V and 7 bases at J, with 15 bases between. CDR3 protein: CAWRPPGVSGELFF. As DNA, the CDR3 is TGTGCCTGGAGACCCCCAGGGGTTAGCGGGGAGCTGTTTTTT.

This clonotype was seen many times. V gene TRBV4-3 combines with J gene TRBJ2-3; D is unclear. Germline V gene sequence: CDR1 LGHNA, CDR2 YSLEER. V lost 1 base and J 2 bases, leaving 7 bases between the germline ends. CDR3 length: 14 amino acids. The CDR3 DNA reads as TGCGCCAGCAGCCAAGGAGGCTACACAGATACGCAGTATTTT. Translated, it gives CASSQGGYTDTQYF.

At least ten counts were recorded for this clonotype. This sequence joins TRBV6-5 and TRBJ1-2, with D hard to call. V was pared by 0 bases and J by 2 bases, with 4 bases between. This CDR3 is built from 13 residues. Germline CDR1 reads MNHEY; CDR2 reads SVGAGI. The CDR3: CASSYSGNYGYTF. The CDR3 DNA reads as TGTGCCAGCAGTTACTCTGGGAACTATGGCTACACCTTC.

The sample holds a few counts of this clonotype. This sequence joins TRBV20-1 and TRBJ2-3; D perhaps matches TRBD2 (7 bases). Germline V gene sequence: CDR1 DFQATT, CDR2 SNEGSKA (reference sequence). The CDR3 contains 14 residues. Trimming removed 1 base from V and 2 bases from J, with 10 bases in between. Here the CDR3 reads CSARGRGATDTQYF. CDR3 coding DNA: TGCAGTGCTAGAGGCCGGGGGGCCACAGATACGCAGTATTTT.